These 28 T cell receptor beta chains originate from one sample sequenced in a study of regulatory T cells in long-lasting Graves disease. Combining iRepertoire HTBI primers with Arm-PCR of CDR3 regions, the authors built TCR beta libraries. One entry per CDR3 protein, called by TCRdb with MiXCR from the multiplex PCR reads. The sample lists about 450,000 distinct CDR3 sequences; about 14% were seen once. Time point specified: newly diagnosed GD, antithyroid drugs for less than 3 months. The TCR library was made from RNA extracted from PBMCs. The same sample was also used in a study of T cells in Graves' hyperthyroidism and ophthalmopathy.

The sequencing here drew on peripheral blood mononuclear cells (PBMCs), taken at new diagnosis, from a patient treated with antithyroid drugs. The receptors derive from a woman between 45 and 65 years old with Graves disease.

Many counts were recorded for this clonotype. The chain employs TRBV28 and TRBJ1-6; TRBD1 might be the D (5 bases). V shed 7 bases and J shed 9 bases, with 19 bases lying between them. This CDR3 is built from 15 residues. Germline V gives CDR1 MDHEN, CDR2 SYDVKM. DNA of the CDR3: TGTGCCAGCACCACTTTTGGGGACGGTCGTTCACCCCTCCACTTT. This translates into CASTTFGDGRSPLHF.

This clonotype was detected many times. The rearrangement uses TRBV28 and TRBJ2-7; unclear D gene. There are 15 residues in the CDR3. Germline V CDR1 and CDR2: MDHEN, SYDVKM. Trimming removed 2 bases at V and 1 base at J, with 12 bases between. The CDR3 DNA reads as TGTGCCAGCAGTTTAATGGGTCCCCAATCCTACGAGCAGTACTTC. The encoded protein is CASSLMGPQSYEQYF.

This clonotype was observed many times. This chain connects TRBV27 to TRBJ2-1, with D perhaps TRBD2 (5 bases). The germline gives CDR1 MNHEY, CDR2 SMNVEV (reference sequence). Deletions cut 1 base from V and 0 bases from J, with 7 bases between. The CDR3 spans 15 residues. The CDR3 DNA sequence: TGTGCCAGCAGTTTATATCGGGGCTCCTACAATGAGCAGTTCTTC. As protein: CASSLYRGSYNEQFF.

This clonotype was detected a few times. The rearrangement uses TRBV5-1 and TRBJ2-5; TRBD1 is a possible D gene (6 bases). Germline CDR1 SGHRS, CDR2 YFSETQ. CDR3 size: 15 residues. V was clipped by 0 bases and J by 4 bases, with 13 bases between them. CDR3 nucleotide sequence: TGCGCCAGCAGCTTGGGAATGAGGGGGAGAGAGACCCAGTACTTC. Residues: CASSLGMRGRETQYF.

This clonotype was picked up many times. The chain has TRBV3-1 and TRBJ2-7; D uncertain. Germline V lookup: CDR1 LGHDT, CDR2 YNNKEL (reference sequence). The CDR3 totals 15 residues. The germline V and J ends were trimmed by 4 bases and 0 bases, with 13 bases remaining between them. In nucleotides, the CDR3 is TGTGCCAGCAGCCCTGGATCGGAAAGCTCCTACGAGCAGTACTTC. Amino acids: CASSPGSESSYEQYF.

Only a few counts were recorded for this clonotype. The chain uses TRBV18 and TRBJ2-2, with D hard to call. Germline V CDR1 and CDR2: KGHSH, LQKENI. Trimming cost V 0 bases and J 0 bases, with 20 bases left between them. The CDR3 contains 20 residues. This CDR3 is CASSPPTDSSTYANTGELFF. In DNA, the CDR3 is TGTGCCAGCTCACCACCGACTGACTCCAGTACGTACGCGAACACCGGGGAGCTGTTTTTT.

The table lists this clonotype with a few counts. The V gene is TRBV19, the J gene TRBJ2-3; tentatively, D is TRBD2 (6 bases). CDR1 and CDR2 from the germline V gene are LNHDA and SQIVND (reference sequence). The CDR3 runs to 13 residues. V was trimmed by 7 bases and J by 2 bases, leaving 10 bases between them. CDR3 protein: CASKTRNTDTQYF. The CDR3 nucleotides read TGTGCCAGTAAGACTAGGAACACAGATACGCAGTATTTT. Variable domain in full (rest from reference TRBV19 and TRBJ2-3): DGGITQSPKYLFRKEGQNVTLSCEQNLNHDAMYWYRQDPGQGLRLIYYSQIVNDFQKGDIAEGYSVSREKKESFPLTVTSAQKNPTAFYLCASKTRNTDTQYFGPGTRLTVL.

This clonotype was observed at least ten times. The chain joins TRBV11-1 to TRBJ2-5; D is undetermined. This CDR3 spans 15 amino acids. CDR1 SGHAT and CDR2 FQDESV come from the germline V gene (reference sequence). V lost 5 bases and J 5 bases, leaving 18 bases between the germline ends. The CDR3 sequence: CASSLRQGSGETQYF. CDR3 nucleotides: TGTGCCAGCAGCCTACGACAAGGGTCTGGGGAGACCCAGTACTTC.

This clonotype was seen many times. V is TRBV20-1 and J is TRBJ2-7; TRBD2 is a possible D gene (6 bases). CDR1 and CDR2 from the germline V gene are DFQATT and SNEGSKA (reference sequence). Trimming removed 6 bases at V and 0 bases at J, with 15 bases between. The CDR3 sequence is 14 residues long. The CDR3 sequence: CSAKTSPSSYEQYF. The CDR3 DNA reads as TGCAGTGCCAAAACTAGCCCGAGCTCCTACGAGCAGTACTTC.

The chain joins TRBV19 to TRBJ2-2; 10 bases fit TRBD2. The CDR3 length is 16 residues. V lost 1 base, J lost 7 bases, and 6 bases stayed unmatched. Germline V gene lookup returns CDR1 LNHDA and CDR2 SQIVND (reference sequence). CDR3 protein: CASSIGSPSGSGELFF. CDR3 bases: TGTGCCAGTAGTATAGGGAGCCCTAGCGGGAGCGGGGAGCTGTTTTTT.

Only a few counts were recorded for this clonotype. The V call is TRBV7-9, the J call TRBJ2-3; possible D gene TRBD2, 5 bases. The length of the CDR3 is 15 residues. V was clipped by 4 bases and J by 4 bases, with 15 bases between them. Germline loops: CDR1 SEHNR, CDR2 FQNEAQ (reference sequence). CDR3 DNA sequence: TGTGCCAGCAGCTCCCTACTAGGAATCTCAGATACGCAGTATTTT. This gives the protein CASSSLLGISDTQYF.

This clonotype was found many times. The V and J genes are TRBV5-1 and TRBJ1-6; 7 bases agree with TRBD1. Germline trimming cut 3 bases from V and 7 bases from J; bases unmatched to any gene: 4. CDR1 and CDR2 from the germline V gene are SGHRS and YFSETQ. The CDR3 covers 14 residues. The CDR3 spells CASSYGTVNSPLHF. The CDR3 DNA reads as TGCGCCAGCAGCTACGGGACAGTCAATTCACCCCTCCACTTT.

This clonotype was detected ten times or more. The chain joins TRBV28 to TRBJ2-1, with 8 positions matching TRBD2. The CDR3 has 19 amino acids. Germline assignment: CDR1 MDHEN and CDR2 SYDVKM. Trimming took 2 bases from V and 0 from J; bases not matched to a gene: 12. CDR3 protein: CASSLRVERETASYNEQFF. The CDR3 DNA reads TGTGCCAGCAGTTTACGGGTCGAGCGGGAGACGGCCTCCTACAATGAGCAGTTCTTC.

This chain connects TRBV29-1 to TRBJ2-7; D possibly corresponds to TRBD1 (5 bases). This CDR3 has 13 amino acids. The germline V gene has CDR1 SQVTM and CDR2 ANQGSEA. V gave up 2 bases and J gave up 0 bases, with 8 bases separating them. The chain's CDR3 is CSVENQGSYEQYF. CDR3 coding DNA: TGCAGCGTTGAAAATCAGGGCTCCTACGAGCAGTACTTC.

Here the CDR3 reads CASSLAGGFDEQYF. The DNA of the CDR3 is TGCGCCAGCAGCTTGGCAGGGGGTTTCGACGAGCAGTACTTC. This chain uses TRBV5-1 with TRBJ2-7, with 7 bases lining up with TRBD1. There are 14 residues in the CDR3. V trimming: 0 bases; J trimming: 5 bases; junction bases outside the gene matches: 5. Germline V gene sequence: CDR1 SGHRS, CDR2 YFSETQ.

The table lists this clonotype with many counts. The rearrangement joins TRBV12-3 or TRBV12-4 to TRBJ1-5; D unresolved. V was shortened by 6 bases and J by 0 bases, with 9 bases between the two germline ends. The CDR3 is made up of 14 amino acids. The CDR3 protein is CASSQTRSNQPQHF. Written as DNA, the CDR3 is TGTGCCAGCAGCCAAACACGTAGCAATCAGCCCCAGCATTTT.

Comment on this clonotype: Sequence at one end of the junction differs from germline and may be a read error. The rearrangement joins TRBV28 to TRBJ1-6; D unclear. Germline V gene data show CDR1 as MDHEN and CDR2 as SYDVKM. The length of the CDR3 is 17 residues. This CDR3 reads CASSQDTGSSYNPPLHF. CDR3 sequence (DNA): TGCGCCAGCAGCCAAGATACTGGCAGCTCCTATAATCCACCCCTCCACTTT.

This clonotype was counted at least ten times. The DNA for the CDR3 is TGTGCCAGCAAGCCACTAGCGGGAGTCGCCGAGCAGTACTTC. This encodes CASKPLAGVAEQYF. This chain links TRBV28 with TRBJ2-7; 11 nucleotides align to TRBD2. The CDR3 spans 14 residues. Germline V gene lookup returns CDR1 MDHEN and CDR2 SYDVKM. The V and J ends lost 7 bases and 6 bases, in that order; junction bases with no gene match: 8.

J is TRBJ2-1 and V is TRBV4-1, with D possibly TRBD2 on 5 matching bases. The CDR3 totals 15 residues. Germline V gives CDR1 MGHRA, CDR2 YSYEKL. Trimming cost V 0 bases and J 5 bases, with 11 bases left between them. The CDR3 DNA is TGCGCCAGCAGCCAAGAGGCTAGCACGAACAATGAGCAGTTCTTC. Encoded protein: CASSQEASTNNEQFF.

V is TRBV4-1 and J is TRBJ2-5; TRBD2 might be the D (6 bases). CDR1 MGHRA and CDR2 YSYEKL come from the germline V gene. V was clipped by 1 base and J by 1 base, with 16 bases between them. The CDR3 is 17 residues long. The CDR3 DNA reads as TGCGCCAGCAGCCAAGCCGGGGAAAGGGGAGGCCAAGAGACCCAGTACTTC. As protein: CASSQAGERGGQETQYF.

This clonotype was observed many times. The rearrangement uses TRBV10-2 and TRBJ2-3, with D unclear. From germline, CDR1 is WSHSY and CDR2 SAAADI. The V end was cut by 4 bases, the J end by 1 base, with 12 bases between. There are 15 residues in the CDR3. CDR3 sequence: CASSVFSYGTDTQYF. The CDR3 coding sequence is TGCGCCAGCAGTGTGTTTTCCTATGGCACAGATACGCAGTATTTT.

This clonotype was detected ten times or more. The chain links TRBV12-3 or TRBV12-4 to TRBJ2-1; 9 bases are shared with TRBD1. With V trimmed by 5 bases and J by 5 bases, 10 bases remained unmatched. This CDR3 region has 16 residues. The CDR3 DNA sequence: TGTGCCAGCAGTCGCCTCACGGGACAGGGCAACAATGAGCAGTTCTTC. This encodes CASSRLTGQGNNEQFF.

The V gene is TRBV29-1, the J gene TRBJ2-1, with unresolved D. The CDR3 totals 14 residues. Germline-derived CDR1 and CDR2 are SQVTM and ANQGSEA. Deletions cut 6 bases from V and 0 bases from J, with 12 bases between. CDR3 in amino acids: CSVALPNSYNEQFF. CDR3 DNA sequence: TGCAGCGTGGCTCTTCCCAACTCCTACAATGAGCAGTTCTTC.

This clonotype appeared a few times. The gene calls are TRBV28 and TRBJ2-4; D not resolved. Germline V gene sequence: CDR1 MDHEN, CDR2 SYDVKM. Trimming left V 7 bases short and J 3 bases short, with 10 bases between. CDR3 length equals 13 residues. The chain's CDR3 is CASTGGGKNIQYF. The CDR3 bases are TGTGCCAGCACAGGCGGCGGCAAAAACATTCAGTACTTC.

This clonotype was recorded at least ten times. The rearrangement links TRBV18 to TRBJ1-1, with D hard to call. The germline V gene has CDR1 KGHSH and CDR2 LQKENI. Trimming pared 2 bases from V and 1 base from J, leaving 11 bases between. The CDR3 extends over 15 amino acids. The CDR3, as DNA: TGTGCCAGCTCACCATCTGCGGCAGGGAACACTGAAGCTTTCTTT. This gives the protein CASSPSAAGNTEAFF.

This clonotype was seen a handful of times. The chain links TRBV18 to TRBJ2-1; TRBD2 matches 7 bases. CDR1 and CDR2 (germline): KGHSH, LQKENI. The CDR3 sequence is 14 residues long. V was pared by 5 bases and J by 4 bases, with 5 bases of the junction left unmatched. CDR3 DNA: TGTGCCAGCTCATCGAGGGAGGGTTACAATGAGCAGTTCTTC. Amino acids: CASSSREGYNEQFF. Using reference TRBV18 and TRBJ2-1 for the parts outside the CDR3, the full variable domain is NAGVMQNPRHLVRRRGQEARLRCSPMKGHSHVYWYRQLPEEGLKFMVYLQKENIIDESGMPKERFSAEFPKEGPSILRIQQVVRGDSAAYFCASSSREGYNEQFFGPGTRLTVL.

This clonotype showed up many times. The rearrangement links TRBV7-9 to TRBJ2-7; 8 bases map to TRBD1. With 7 bases clipped from V and 3 bases from J, the junction kept 20 bases outside the gene matches. This CDR3 spans 18 amino acids. Germline CDR1 is SEHNR and CDR2 is FQNEAQ (reference sequence). CDR3 loop: CASTTGQGAGYEIYEQYF. The CDR3 DNA follows: TGTGCCAGCACCACAGGCCAGGGGGCGGGATACGAGATCTACGAGCAGTACTTC.

This clonotype showed up many times. The chain employs TRBV6-2 or TRBV6-3 and TRBJ2-5; D is unresolved. Germline CDR1 MNHEY, CDR2 SVGEGT. V shed 5 bases and J shed 7 bases, with 14 bases lying between them. The CDR3 sequence is 13 residues long. The CDR3: CASSRRQETTQYF. Here the CDR3 DNA reads TGTGCCAGCAGTCGGCGTCAGGAGACGACCCAGTACTTC.